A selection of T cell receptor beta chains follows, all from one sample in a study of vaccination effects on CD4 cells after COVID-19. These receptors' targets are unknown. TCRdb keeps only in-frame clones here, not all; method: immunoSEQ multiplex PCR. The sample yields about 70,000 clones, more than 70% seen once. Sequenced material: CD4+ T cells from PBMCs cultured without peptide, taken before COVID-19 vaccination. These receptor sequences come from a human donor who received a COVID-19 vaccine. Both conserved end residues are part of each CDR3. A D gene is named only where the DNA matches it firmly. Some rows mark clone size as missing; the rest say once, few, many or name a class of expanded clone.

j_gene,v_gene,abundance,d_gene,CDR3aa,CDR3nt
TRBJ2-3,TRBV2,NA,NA,CASRRAPSTDTQYF,TGTGCCAGCAGGCGGGCCCCTAGCACAGATACGCAGTATTTT
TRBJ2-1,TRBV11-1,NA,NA,CASSLAPGVLSNEQFF,TGTGCCAGCAGCTTAGCGCCAGGGGTGTTGAGCAATGAGCAGTTCTTC
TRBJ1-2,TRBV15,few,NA,CATSRDRSVESPYGYTF,TGTGCCACCAGCAGAGATCGGTCCGTAGAGTCCCCTTATGGCTACACCTTC
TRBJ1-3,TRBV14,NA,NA,CASNHRPYSGNTIYF,TGTGCCAGCAATCACAGGCCTTACTCTGGAAACACCATATATTTT
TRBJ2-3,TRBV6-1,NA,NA,CASSDTLAGGRDTQYF,TGTGCCAGCAGTGATACTTTGGCAGGGGGGCGAGATACGCAGTATTTT
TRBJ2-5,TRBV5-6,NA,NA,CASSLTTGVKETQYF,TGTGCCAGCAGCTTAACGACAGGAGTTAAAGAGACCCAGTACTTC
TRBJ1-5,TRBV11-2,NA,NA,CASSLRGDGQPQHF,TGTGCCAGCAGCTTGAGAGGGGACGGTCAGCCCCAGCATTTT
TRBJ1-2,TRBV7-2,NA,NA,CASSQPGHGYGYTF,TGTGCCAGCAGCCAACCGGGACATGGCTATGGCTACACCTTC
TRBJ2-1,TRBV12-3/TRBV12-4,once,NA,CASSYYNEQFF,TGTGCCAGCAGTTACTACAATGAGCAGTTCTTC
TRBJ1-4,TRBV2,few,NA,CASSVDRSSEKLFF,TGTGCCAGCAGTGTGGACAGAAGTAGTGAAAAACTGTTTTTT
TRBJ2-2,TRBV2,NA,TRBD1,CASKTGTGNTGELFF,TGTGCCAGTAAGACCGGGACAGGGAACACCGGGGAGCTGTTTTTT
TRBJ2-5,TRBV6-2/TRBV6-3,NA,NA,CASSYFSGVPGTQYF,TGTGCCAGCAGTTACTTTTCGGGGGTACCGGGGACCCAGTACTTC
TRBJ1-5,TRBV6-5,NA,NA,CASRSGEPQHF,TGTGCCAGCAGATCAGGAGAGCCCCAGCATTTT
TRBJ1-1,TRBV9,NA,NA,CASSPRGYTEAFF,TGTGCCAGCAGCCCCCGGGGGTACACTGAAGCTTTCTTT
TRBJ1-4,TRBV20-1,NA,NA,CSARGEKLFF,TGCAGTGCTAGGGGCGAAAAACTGTTTTTT
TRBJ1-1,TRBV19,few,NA,CASSIEGWGPEAFF,TGTGCCAGTAGTATCGAGGGGTGGGGTCCTGAAGCTTTCTTT
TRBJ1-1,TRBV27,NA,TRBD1,CASTPDRDGAEAFF,TGTGCCAGCACCCCGGACAGGGACGGCGCTGAAGCTTTCTTT
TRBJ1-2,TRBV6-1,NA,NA,CASSTDSRYGYTF,TGTGCCAGCAGTACCGACAGTCGTTATGGCTACACCTTC
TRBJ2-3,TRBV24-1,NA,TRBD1,CATSATGGPRDTQYF,TGTGCCACCAGTGCCACAGGGGGCCCTCGGGATACGCAGTATTTT
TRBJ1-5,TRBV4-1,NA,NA,CASSPWTDNQPQHF,TGCGCCAGCAGCCCGTGGACAGATAATCAGCCCCAGCATTTT
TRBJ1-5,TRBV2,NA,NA,CASSLLNQPQHF,TGTGCCAGCAGTCTACTAAATCAGCCCCAGCATTTT
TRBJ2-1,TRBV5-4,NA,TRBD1,CASSPGRDRDADEQFF,TGTGCCAGCAGCCCCGGCCGGGACAGGGATGCGGATGAGCAGTTCTTC
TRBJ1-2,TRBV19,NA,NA,CASRGFSRNYGYTF,TGTGCCAGTAGGGGCTTTAGCAGGAACTATGGCTACACCTTC
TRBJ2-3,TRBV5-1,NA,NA,CASSGEGADTQYF,TGCGCCAGCAGTGGCGAGGGGGCAGATACGCAGTATTTT
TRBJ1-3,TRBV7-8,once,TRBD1,CASTFATGVGNTIYF,TGTGCCAGCACCTTCGCGACAGGGGTAGGAAACACCATATATTTT
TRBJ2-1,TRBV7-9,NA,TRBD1,CASSWERTGILRNEQFF,TGTGCCAGCAGCTGGGAAAGGACAGGGATATTAAGGAATGAGCAGTTCTTC
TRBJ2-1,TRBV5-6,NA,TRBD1,CASSDATGALYNEQFF,TGTGCCAGCAGCGATGCGACAGGGGCCCTCTACAATGAGCAGTTCTTC
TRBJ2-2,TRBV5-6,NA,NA,CASSFTQGHLGELFF,TGTGCCAGCAGCTTCACCCAGGGACATTTGGGGGAGCTGTTTTTT
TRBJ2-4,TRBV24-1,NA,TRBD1,CATSDSMGQGRQYF,TGTGCCACCAGTGATTCGATGGGACAGGGAAGACAGTACTTC
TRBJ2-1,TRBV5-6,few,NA,CASSSLTELSYNEQFF,TGTGCCAGCAGCTCCCTGACTGAACTCTCCTACAATGAGCAGTTCTTC
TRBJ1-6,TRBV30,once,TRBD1,CAWTPGQGLSPLHF,TGTGCCTGGACCCCGGGACAGGGGCTTTCACCCCTCCACTTT
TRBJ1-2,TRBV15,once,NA,CATSRDRLGAYGYTF,TGTGCCACCAGCAGAGATCGTCTGGGGGCGTATGGCTACACCTTC
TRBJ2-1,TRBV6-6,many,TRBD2,CASSPGTSGLSYNEQFF,TGTGCCAGCAGTCCAGGGACTAGCGGGCTGTCCTACAATGAGCAGTTCTTC
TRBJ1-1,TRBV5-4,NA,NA,CASSLQNTEAFF,TGTGCCAGCAGCTTGCAGAACACTGAAGCTTTCTTT
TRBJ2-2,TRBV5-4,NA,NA,CASSPSRGTGELFF,TGTGCCAGCAGCCCTAGCAGGGGTACCGGGGAGCTGTTTTTT
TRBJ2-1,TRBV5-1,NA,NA,CASSFRSYNEQFF,TGCGCCAGCAGCTTCCGCAGCTACAATGAGCAGTTCTTC
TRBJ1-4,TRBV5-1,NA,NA,CASSLAATNEKLFF,TGCGCCAGCAGCTTGGCTGCAACTAATGAAAAACTGTTTTTT
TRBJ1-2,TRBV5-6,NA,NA,CASSSPYGYTF,TGTGCCAGCAGCTCCCCCTATGGCTACACCTTC
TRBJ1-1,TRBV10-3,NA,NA,CAISPTGTTEAFF,TGTGCCATCAGTCCGACAGGAACCACTGAAGCTTTCTTT
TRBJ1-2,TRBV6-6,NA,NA,CASSPSKTGGNYGYTF,TGTGCCAGCAGTCCATCAAAAACAGGAGGCAACTATGGCTACACCTTC
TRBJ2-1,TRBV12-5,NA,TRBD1,CASGWDSSSYNEQFF,TGTGCTAGTGGATGGGACAGTAGCTCCTACAATGAGCAGTTCTTC
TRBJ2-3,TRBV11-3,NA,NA,CASSPMTSTDTQYF,TGTGCCAGCAGCCCGATGACAAGCACAGATACGCAGTATTTT
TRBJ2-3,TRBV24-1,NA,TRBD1,CATGPGQGSTDTQYF,TGTGCCACCGGACCGGGACAGGGGTCCACAGATACGCAGTATTTT
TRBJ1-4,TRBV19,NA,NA,CASGRQPNEKLFF,TGTGCCAGTGGGCGACAGCCGAATGAAAAACTGTTTTTT
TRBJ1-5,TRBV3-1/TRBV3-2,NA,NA,CASSPMGSSPPQHF,TGTGCCAGCAGCCCTATGGGCAGTTCACCGCCCCAGCATTTT
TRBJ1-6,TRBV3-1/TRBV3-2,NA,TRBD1,CASSPPPTGANSPLHF,TGTGCCAGCAGCCCCCCCCCAACAGGGGCTAATTCACCCCTCCACTTT
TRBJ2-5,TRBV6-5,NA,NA,CASSYRTGETQYF,TGTGCCAGCAGTTATCGGACTGGGGAGACCCAGTACTTC